These T cell receptor beta chains were read from a single sample in a study of T cells in Graves' hyperthyroidism and ophthalmopathy. TCRdb used MiXCR to reprocess the multiplex PCR reads, holding one entry per CDR3 protein. The data hold hundreds of thousands of distinct CDR3 sequences, with 13% to 15% observed a single time. Sequencing was performed on blood. All receptors come from a woman younger than 35 with Graves' hyperthyroidism. Both conserved end residues are part of each CDR3. The D gene is left open where the match is weak. Some rows mark clone size as missing; the rest say once, few, many or name a class of expanded clone.

V gene	J gene	D gene	clone size	CDR3 DNA	CDR3 protein
TRBV6-5	TRBJ2-1	NA	NA	TGTGCCAGCAGTTTACGTTCCTCGTCCCCCTCCTACAATGAGCAGTTCTTC	CASSLRSSSPSYNEQFF
TRBV6-1	TRBJ2-5	NA	many	TGTGCCAGCAGCCGCCTAGGTCAGGAGACCCAGTACTTC	CASSRLGQETQYF
TRBV6-1	TRBJ1-5	NA	few	TGTGCCAGCAGTCCCGCCATCGGATATGGCAATCAGCCCCAGCATTTT	CASSPAIGYGNQPQHF
TRBV5-1	TRBJ2-2	NA	few	TGCGCCAGCAGCTTCAGGCAGCCCGCGAACACCGGGGAGCTGTTTTTT	CASSFRQPANTGELFF
TRBV12-3/TRBV12-4	TRBJ1-1	TRBD1	many	TGTGCCAGCAGTTTACGACAGGGGACCACTGAAGCTTTCTTT	CASSLRQGTTEAFF
TRBV19	TRBJ2-2	NA	NA	TGTGCCAGTAGTACAACAGGGTTGGGGATGGGGGAGCTGGTTTTT	CASSTTGLGMGELVF
TRBV20-1	TRBJ2-7	TRBD1	many	TGCAGTGCTAGACCAGGACAGGGCTCCGAGCAGTACTTC	CSARPGQGSEQYF
TRBV7-2	TRBJ2-2	NA	NA	TGTGCCAGCAGCTTACTTAGCCAAACCGGGGAGCTGTTTTTT	CASSLLSQTGELFF
TRBV19	TRBJ2-7	TRBD2	once	TGTGCCAGTAGTATCAGACTAGCTGAGGCGTCCTACGAGCAGTACTTC	CASSIRLAEASYEQYF
TRBV5-1	TRBJ2-7	TRBD2	many	TGCGCCAGCAGCCCAAGCGGGAGTCCGTCCTACGAGCAGTACTTC	CASSPSGSPSYEQYF
TRBV6-1	TRBJ1-6	NA	few	TGTGCCAGCAGTCCCGGGCTTTCACCCCTCCACTTT	CASSPGLSPLHF